What follows are 30 T cell receptor beta chains derived from one specimen sequenced in a study of blood T cell repertoires in COVID-19 (dated by TCRdb to the early 2020s). Library preparation used the immunoSEQ multiplex PCR assay. The table was pulled from immuneACCESS by TCRdb, which kept in-frame rearrangements only. Such tables lose some clones; where checked, under half of the loss comes from unresolved V genes, and the rest has no known cause. This sample is represented by hundreds of thousands of clones; about 83% of them were singletons. Approximately 4% of the sample is in the top ten clones. Sequenced: PBMCs or T cells enriched from blood (not recorded which). The receptors shown here come from a middle-aged woman who had been exposed to COVID-19.

V gene TRBV28 combines with J gene TRBJ1-2; the D gene is possibly TRBD1 (5 bases). There are 14 residues in the CDR3. Germline V gene sequence: CDR1 MDHEN, CDR2 SYDVKM. Trimming cost V 2 bases and J 4 bases, with 11 bases left between them. CDR3 DNA: TGTGCCAGCAGTTTAAGTGCGGACATCTATGGCTACACCTTC. This translates into CASSLSADIYGYTF.

V gene TRBV3-1 (or the pseudogene TRBV3-2) combines with J gene TRBJ2-3; TRBD2 matches at 8 bases. The V gene's germline CDR1 is LGHDT and CDR2 YNNKEL (reference sequence). With 5 bases clipped from V and 2 bases from J, the junction kept 12 bases outside the gene matches. The CDR3 is 17 amino acids. The CDR3 loop reads CASSTTRRTSFTDTQYF. Written as DNA, the CDR3 is TGTGCCAGCAGCACGACCCGACGGACTAGCTTCACAGATACGCAGTATTTT.

This clone was seen only once. The chain uses TRBV19 and TRBJ1-6; TRBD1 matches 7 bases. J was trimmed by 6 bases and V by 4 bases; bases with no gene match: 0. CDR1 is LNHDA, CDR2 SQIVND, per germline (reference sequence). The CDR3 extends over 13 amino acids. DNA for the CDR3: TGTGCCAGTAGTACAGGGGGTAATTCACCCCTCCACTTT. This translates into CASSTGGNSPLHF.

CDR3 sequence reads: CASSHAGRGNTIYF. DNA of the CDR3: TGTGCCAGCAGCCACGCGGGGAGAGGAAACACCATATATTTT. V usage is TRBV7-3 and J usage is TRBJ1-3; D ambiguous. V lost 5 bases and J 4 bases, leaving 12 bases between the germline ends. CDR1 and CDR2 from the germline V gene are SGHTA and FQGTGA. This CDR3 comprises 14 residues.

The chain combines TRBV10-1 with TRBJ2-7, with 14 bases identical to TRBD2. Germline assignment: CDR1 WNHNN and CDR2 SYGVQD (reference sequence). Unmatched junction bases numbered 4, after V lost 4 bases and J lost 2 bases. The CDR3 extends over 16 amino acids. The CDR3 DNA reads TGCGCCAGCAGTGGAGGGACTAGCGGGGGACCCTACGAGCAGTACTTC. It is translated as CASSGGTSGGPYEQYF.

J is TRBJ2-7 and V is TRBV7-9, with TRBD1 matching 7 bases. The CDR3 has 14 residues. V was pared by 5 bases and J by 4 bases, with 8 bases of the junction left unmatched. CDR1 and CDR2 from the germline V gene are SEHNR and FQNEAQ (reference sequence). The CDR3 DNA reads as TGTGCCAGCAGCACAGGGGCCAAAAATTACGAGCAGTACTTC. Residues: CASSTGAKNYEQYF.

This clone was seen a handful of times. The chain links TRBV9 to TRBJ2-7; the D is unclear. The ends were cut back, 2 bases at V and 0 bases at J, with 9 bases in the middle. Germline V gene sequence: CDR1 SGDLS, CDR2 YYNGEE. This CDR3 is built from 14 residues. CDR3 residues: CASSVRANSYEQYF. Written as DNA, the CDR3 is TGTGCCAGCAGCGTGAGAGCGAACTCCTACGAGCAGTACTTC.

The rearrangement joins TRBV24-1 to TRBJ2-5; 8 bases map to TRBD2. The germline V gene encodes CDR1 KGHDR and CDR2 SFDVKD. The CDR3 totals 16 residues. After removal of 4 bases from V and 5 bases from J, the junction contained 11 bases not matched to a gene. CDR3 bases: TGTGCCACCAGTGACCAGACTAGCGTGGGAGTGGAGACCCAGTACTTC. As protein: CATSDQTSVGVETQYF.

The chain is built from TRBV21-1 and TRBJ1-1; the table calls TRBD1, which could not be checked here. TRBV21-1 is a pseudogene segment. The CDR3 covers 13 residues. The CDR3 DNA reads TGTGCCAGCTTGGGGGCGGAGAACACTGAAGCTTTCTTT. Its protein product is CASLGAENTEAFF.

This clone was detected a few times. V and J are TRBV5-1 and TRBJ2-7; TRBD1 agrees at 9 bases. Germline trimming cut 4 bases from V and 2 bases from J; bases unmatched to any gene: 13. CDR1 is SGHRS, CDR2 YFSETQ, per germline. The CDR3 length is 17 residues. This CDR3 is CASSPHIGQGTAYEQYF. CDR3 sequence (DNA): TGCGCCAGCAGCCCCCATATAGGACAGGGGACAGCCTACGAGCAGTACTTC.

This rearrangement joins TRBV29-1 to TRBJ2-5, with 7 positions matching TRBD2. Germline loops: CDR1 SQVTM, CDR2 ANQGSEA. This CDR3 is 15 amino acids long. The J segment lost 2 bases and the V segment lost 3 bases, leaving 9 bases of the junction unmatched. In nucleotides, the CDR3 is TGCAGCGTTGACCTAGGGGCGGGGGTACAAGAGACCCAGTACTTC. Its translation: CSVDLGAGVQETQYF.

The J gene is TRBJ2-5, the V gene TRBV25-1; 7 nucleotides match TRBD2. The junction had 11 bases not matched to a gene; V was cut back by 2 bases and J by 2 bases. The CDR3 has 17 amino acids. Germline V gene data show CDR1 as MGHDK and CDR2 as SYGVNS. The CDR3 DNA sequence: TGTGCCAGCAGTGAAGCAATTCGGCGGGGGTTTCAAGAGACCCAGTACTTC. This encodes CASSEAIRRGFQETQYF. The full variable domain, rest sourced from reference TRBV25-1 and TRBJ2-5, is EADIYQTPRYLVIGTGKKITLECSQTMGHDKMYWYQQDPGMELHLIHYSYGVNSTEKGDLSSESTVSRIRTEHFPLTLESARPSHTSQYLCASSEAIRRGFQETQYFGPGTRLLVL.

The chain employs TRBV6-2 or TRBV6-3 and TRBJ2-1, with 8 bases that match TRBD2. Germline V gives CDR1 MNHEY, CDR2 SVGEGT. CDR3 length equals 14 residues. After removal of 2 bases from V and 10 bases from J, the junction contained 7 bases not matched to a gene. The DNA for the CDR3 is TGTGCCAGCAGTTACAGGCTAGCGGGCTCAGAGCAGTTCTTC. Protein sequence: CASSYRLAGSEQFF.

This clone appeared a few times. J is TRBJ1-6 and V is TRBV2; D is unclear. Germline loops: CDR1 SNHLY, CDR2 FYNNEI. The CDR3 is 16 amino acids. V lost 6 bases and J 5 bases, leaving 17 bases between the germline ends. The CDR3 sequence: CASSTNSVPNNSPLHF. The CDR3 nucleotides read TGTGCCAGCAGCACCAACTCTGTCCCTAATAATTCACCCCTCCACTTT.

This chain links TRBV29-1 with TRBJ1-1; D unclear. Germline values: CDR1 SQVTM, CDR2 ANQGSEA. Trimming stripped 0 bases from V and 1 base from J, with 9 bases between. This CDR3 region has 14 residues. This chain's CDR3 is CSVEDLPGNTEAFF. The CDR3 bases are TGCAGCGTTGAAGATCTTCCGGGGAACACTGAAGCTTTCTTT.

This chain joins TRBV7-2 and TRBJ1-2; 8 nucleotides agree with TRBD1. The CDR3 is 14 amino acids. V gave up 5 bases and J gave up 2 bases; unmatched junction bases: 4. The V gene's germline CDR1 is SGHTA and CDR2 FQGNSA. The CDR3, as DNA: TGTGCCAGCAGCATGACAGGGGACAACTATGGCTACACCTTC. This gives the protein CASSMTGDNYGYTF.

The rearrangement uses TRBV5-1 and TRBJ2-5, with TRBD1 matching 7 bases. Germline loops: CDR1 SGHRS, CDR2 YFSETQ. J lost 0 bases, V lost 4 bases, and 6 bases had no gene match. The CDR3 has 15 residues. The CDR3 coding sequence is TGCGCCAGCAGCCCTAGCAGGGGGTACCAAGAGACCCAGTACTTC. Amino acids: CASSPSRGYQETQYF.

The chain carries TRBV3-1 (or the pseudogene TRBV3-2) and TRBJ2-7; no definite D call. Trimming shortened V by 2 bases and J by 5 bases, and 19 bases separated the two germline ends. In germline, CDR1 is LGHDT, CDR2 YNNKEL (reference sequence). The CDR3 sequence is 16 residues long. This CDR3 is CASSQPLVPTFHEQYF. CDR3 sequence (DNA): TGTGCCAGCAGCCAACCTTTAGTCCCAACCTTCCACGAGCAGTACTTC.

V and J are TRBV11-2 and TRBJ1-6; 8 bases match TRBD1. In germline, CDR1 is SGHAT, CDR2 FQNNGV. The CDR3 contains 15 residues. V lost 0 bases, J lost 7 bases, and 2 bases stayed unmatched. The CDR3 region has the DNA TGTGCCAGCAGCTTAGACTGGACAGGGAATTCACCCCTCCACTTT. Amino acid sequence: CASSLDWTGNSPLHF.

This clone was counted once. The chain is built from TRBV19 and TRBJ1-5; D gene ambiguous. There are 14 residues in the CDR3. CDR1 and CDR2 from the germline V gene are LNHDA and SQIVND (reference sequence). V lost 4 bases, J lost 6 bases, and 13 bases lay in between. The DNA for the CDR3 is TGTGCCAGTAGTACCGGTGGAGAGGGTCAGCCCCAGCATTTT. It yields the protein CASSTGGEGQPQHF.

This clone has more than one count but fewer than ten. The rearrangement joins TRBV2 to TRBJ2-2, with D perhaps matching TRBD1 (7 bases). The CDR3 loop spans 14 amino acids. The V end lost 11 bases, the J end lost 3 bases, and 16 bases lay between the germline ends. Looked up from germline, CDR1 is SNHLY and CDR2 is FYNNEI. Written as DNA, the CDR3 is TGTGCCTTTCCACGGGGGACAGACACCGGGGAGCTGTTTTTT. It is translated as CAFPRGTDTGELFF.

The rearrangement links TRBV4-3 to TRBJ2-3; TRBD2 agrees at 10 bases. V shed 0 bases and J 10 bases; nucleotides not matched to a gene: 7. CDR1 is LGHNA, CDR2 YSLEER, per germline. The CDR3 has 15 amino acids. DNA for the CDR3: TGCGCCAGCAGCCAAGATCTGCTAGCGGGGGCCCCGCAGTATTTT. It translates to CASSQDLLAGAPQYF.

This sequence joins TRBV2 and TRBJ2-5; 7 nucleotides line up with TRBD2. The CDR3 totals 14 residues. With V trimmed by 6 bases and J by 4 bases, 8 bases remained unmatched. The germline gives CDR1 SNHLY, CDR2 FYNNEI. In DNA, the CDR3 is TGTGCCAGCAGAGGGACTACCGTTGGAGAGACCCAGTACTTC. This encodes CASRGTTVGETQYF. Supplemented by reference TRBV2 and TRBJ2-5, the full variable domain reads EPEVTQTPSHQVTQMGQEVILRCVPISNHLYFYWYRQILGQKVEFLVSFYNNEISEKSEIFDDQFSVERPDGSNFTLKIRSTKLEDSAMYFCASRGTTVGETQYFGPGTRLLVL.

The J gene is TRBJ1-3, the V gene TRBV5-1; unclear D gene. The CDR3 contains 15 residues. The V gene lost 1 base and the J gene lost 2 bases, with 10 bases spanning the gap. Germline V CDR1 and CDR2: SGHRS, YFSETQ. This CDR3 is CASSLSVIPGNTIYF. The CDR3 coding sequence is TGCGCCAGCAGCTTGAGCGTTATCCCTGGAAACACCATATATTTT.

This chain's CDR3 is CASSLGRFYEQYF. CDR3 nucleotides: TGTGCCAGCAGCTTGGGCAGATTTTACGAGCAGTACTTC. This chain links TRBV5-6 with TRBJ2-7, with D hard to call. CDR1 is SGHDT and CDR2 is YYEEEE in the germline V gene. V was trimmed by 0 bases and J by 4 bases, leaving 8 bases between them. The CDR3 runs to 13 residues.

The chain couples TRBV3-1 (or the pseudogene TRBV3-2) to TRBJ1-2; no clear D gene. The CDR3 runs 12 residues. Trimming pared 4 bases from V and 3 bases from J, leaving 6 bases between. The germline CDR1 and CDR2 sequences are LGHDT and YNNKEL (reference sequence). CDR3 DNA: TGTGCCAGCAGCCGAGACGACTATGGCTACACCTTC. Amino acid sequence: CASSRDDYGYTF.

The chain uses TRBV7-8 and TRBJ2-1; the D is unclear. The CDR3 is made up of 15 amino acids. In germline, CDR1 is SGHVS, CDR2 FQNEAQ. The V end lost 5 bases, the J end lost 0 bases, and 11 bases lay between the germline ends. As DNA, the CDR3 is TGTGCCAGCAGCCGTACCACTCACTCCTACAATGAGCAGTTCTTC. It translates to CASSRTTHSYNEQFF.

This clone was counted a single time. V is TRBV7-9 and J is TRBJ2-5, with 10 bases fitting TRBD1. CDR1 is SEHNR and CDR2 is FQNEAQ in the germline V gene (reference sequence). The CDR3 has 16 residues. V shed 5 bases, J shed 5 bases, and the junction held 11 bases outside the gene matches. In DNA form, the CDR3 reads TGTGCCAGCAGCCCGGATGGGGACAGGGGCTGGGAGACCCAGTACTTC. Encoded protein: CASSPDGDRGWETQYF.

This clone has a handful of counts. The gene calls are TRBV7-2 and TRBJ1-2; 8 bases match TRBD1. The CDR3 totals 16 residues. Germline loops: CDR1 SGHTA, CDR2 FQGNSA. With V trimmed by 5 bases and J by 0 bases, 8 bases remained unmatched. CDR3 nucleotides: TGTGCCAGCAGCCGGGGAGTACAGGGGGCTAACTATGGCTACACCTTC. It encodes CASSRGVQGANYGYTF.

The chain recombines TRBV6-5 with TRBJ2-1, with D possibly being TRBD2 (6 bases). V lost 2 bases and J lost 5, with 13 bases in between. The length of the CDR3 is 15 residues. Per germline, CDR1 MNHEY and CDR2 SVGAGI. The CDR3 region is CASSYGAGRNNEQFF. The CDR3 DNA reads TGTGCCAGCAGTTACGGGGCGGGGCGGAACAATGAGCAGTTCTTC.